The 31 T cell receptor beta chains below come from one sample, sequenced in a study of blood T cell repertoires in COVID-19. TCRdb's copy holds only in-frame clones and misses some; the assay was immunoSEQ multiplex PCR. Of over 300,000 clones listed, 90% were seen once; the top ten hold 6.5% to 7%. The sequenced sample consisted of peripheral blood. These receptors were taken from a man between 18 and 35 years old with active or convalescent COVID-19.

This sequence joins TRBV4-3 and TRBJ1-6; D unclear. Deletions cut 5 bases from V and 10 bases from J, with 15 bases between. Germline CDR1 reads LGHNA; CDR2 reads YSLEER. This CDR3 region has 14 residues. The chain's CDR3 is CASSGEVGNSPLHF. The CDR3 nucleotides read TGCGCCAGCAGCGGGGAGGTTGGCAACTCACCCCTCCACTTT.

Of note for this clone: Germline is not matched at one junction end, which may reflect a read error. The V call is TRBV7-9, the J call TRBJ1-2; TRBD1 aligns across 7 bases. The CDR3 is 12 residues long. In germline, CDR1 is SEHNR, CDR2 FQNEAQ (reference sequence). CDR3 in amino acids: CASSLEGAYSAF. CDR3 DNA sequence: TGTGCCAGCAGCTTAGAGGGGGCCTATAGCGCCTTC.

About this clone itself: The same CDR3 arises from other DNA sequences in this sample as well. The rearrangement links TRBV6-6 to TRBJ1-5; D gene uncertain. The ends were cut back, 3 bases at V and 0 bases at J, with 6 bases in the middle. This CDR3 contains 14 residues. The germline V gene encodes CDR1 MNHNY and CDR2 SVGAGI (reference sequence). CDR3 nucleotides: TGTGCCAGCAGTTATCGGGGTAGCAATCAGCCCCAGCATTTT. Its translation is CASSYRGSNQPQHF.

J is TRBJ2-1 and V is TRBV7-2, with TRBD2 matching over 11 bases. This CDR3 contains 16 residues. Trimming at V came to 4 bases and at J to 8 bases, leaving 10 bases not matched to a gene. CDR1 and CDR2 (germline): SGHTA, FQGNSA. In nucleotides, the CDR3 is TGTGCCAGCAGCTCGCGACTAGCGGGAAATAGCGATGAGCAGTTCTTC. This translates into CASSSRLAGNSDEQFF.

The chain carries TRBV5-1 and TRBJ2-7; no definite D call. Germline lookup yields CDR1 SGHRS and CDR2 YFSETQ. The CDR3 extends over 16 amino acids. V lost 1 base, J lost 3 bases, and 17 bases lay in between. CDR3 in DNA: TGCGCCAGCAGCTTGTCTGCCTTTACAAACCTCTACGAGCAGTACTTC. As protein: CASSLSAFTNLYEQYF.

The chain joins TRBV28 to TRBJ1-4; D ambiguous. V was cut by 5 bases and J by 8 bases, with 9 bases left in between. The length of the CDR3 is 12 residues. Germline V CDR1 and CDR2: MDHEN, SYDVKM. The CDR3 DNA sequence: TGTGCCAGCAGTAAACTCGGGGAAAAACTGTTTTTT. Its translation: CASSKLGEKLFF.

J is TRBJ2-3 and V is TRBV5-1; TRBD2 agrees at 10 bases. Germline lookup yields CDR1 SGHRS and CDR2 YFSETQ. The V and J ends lost 2 bases and 0 bases, in that order; junction bases with no gene match: 6. The CDR3 consists of 17 residues. CDR3 DNA sequence: TGCGCCAGCAGCTTAGGGACTAGCGCCCTCAGCACAGATACGCAGTATTTT. This gives the protein CASSLGTSALSTDTQYF.

The chain carries TRBV2 and TRBJ2-5; D perhaps matches TRBD1 (6 bases). The germline V and J ends were trimmed by 0 bases and 4 bases, with 12 bases remaining between them. This CDR3 has 15 residues. CDR1 and CDR2 (germline): SNHLY, FYNNEI. The CDR3 DNA sequence: TGTGCCAGCAGTGAAGCGGGACAAAGGGGAGAGACCCAGTACTTC. This codes for CASSEAGQRGETQYF. The whole variable domain, remainder taken from reference TRBV2 and TRBJ2-5, is EPEVTQTPSHQVTQMGQEVILRCVPISNHLYFYWYRQILGQKVEFLVSFYNNEISEKSEIFDDQFSVERPDGSNFTLKIRSTKLEDSAMYFCASSEAGQRGETQYFGPGTRLLVL.

J is TRBJ2-7 and V is TRBV9; 9 bases agree with TRBD1. The CDR3 loop spans 14 amino acids. CDR1 and CDR2 (germline): SGDLS, YYNGEE. Trimming took 4 bases from V and 5 from J; bases not matched to a gene: 7. The DNA of the CDR3 is TGTGCCAGCAGCTTCAGGGACAGGGACCACGAGCAGTACTTC. Protein sequence: CASSFRDRDHEQYF.

This clone was seen a handful of times. V is TRBV2 and J is TRBJ1-5, with 7 bases fitting TRBD1. V was pared by 7 bases and J by 6 bases, with 9 bases of the junction left unmatched. CDR1 SNHLY and CDR2 FYNNEI come from the germline V gene. This CDR3 is 14 amino acids long. The CDR3, as DNA: TGTGCCAGCACCGACAGGGTGACGGTTCAGCCCCAGCATTTT. Translating gives CASTDRVTVQPQHF. The whole variable domain, filled in from reference TRBV2 and TRBJ1-5, reads EPEVTQTPSHQVTQMGQEVILRCVPISNHLYFYWYRQILGQKVEFLVSFYNNEISEKSEIFDDQFSVERPDGSNFTLKIRSTKLEDSAMYFCASTDRVTVQPQHFGDGTRLSIL.

V gene TRBV6-5 combines with J gene TRBJ1-4, with D unclear. The CDR3 runs to 16 residues. V was trimmed by 2 bases and J by 2 bases, leaving 12 bases between them. The germline gives CDR1 MNHEY, CDR2 SVGAGI. CDR3 sequence reads: CASSYLKWATNEKLFF. The CDR3 DNA reads TGTGCCAGCAGTTACCTGAAGTGGGCTACTAATGAAAAACTGTTTTTT.

V gene TRBV19 combines with J gene TRBJ2-3, with a possible D match to TRBD1 (5 bases). This CDR3 has 16 amino acids. CDR1 and CDR2 (germline): LNHDA, SQIVND (reference sequence). V gave up 3 bases and J gave up 6 bases, with 19 bases separating them. CDR3 loop: CASSMFSVGAFDTQYF. The CDR3 DNA sequence: TGTGCCAGTAGTATGTTCTCGGTAGGGGCGTTCGATACGCAGTATTTT.

The gene calls are TRBV2 and TRBJ2-4, with unresolved D. The CDR3 consists of 15 residues. Looked up from germline, CDR1 is SNHLY and CDR2 is FYNNEI. V lost 3 bases and J 0 bases, leaving 9 bases between the germline ends. CDR3 region: CASSDVRLAKNIQYF. As DNA, the CDR3 is TGTGCCAGCAGTGATGTCAGGCTAGCCAAAAACATTCAGTACTTC.

The rearrangement uses TRBV11-3 and TRBJ2-7; no firm D call. The germline V gene has CDR1 SGHNT and CDR2 YENEEA. This CDR3 is built from 13 residues. The germline V and J ends were trimmed by 1 base and 5 bases, with 9 bases remaining between them. CDR3 loop: CASSLAAVNEQYF. The CDR3 nucleotides are TGTGCCAGCAGCTTAGCGGCGGTGAACGAGCAGTACTTC.

The genes are TRBV19 and TRBJ2-2, with D possibly being TRBD2 (5 bases). V lost 1 base and J lost 6, with 12 bases in between. The CDR3 runs to 15 residues. CDR1 is LNHDA, CDR2 SQIVND, per germline (reference sequence). The CDR3 loop is CASSIGREAAGELFF. CDR3 DNA sequence: TGTGCCAGTAGTATAGGACGGGAAGCGGCCGGGGAGCTGTTTTTT.

This clone came up once. The chain couples TRBV9 to TRBJ1-1; D unclear. CDR1 is SGDLS, CDR2 YYNGEE, per germline. This CDR3 has 15 residues. Between the trimmed V and J ends, which lost 0 bases and 0 bases, there was a span of 9 bases. The CDR3 loop is CASSVAPDMNTEAFF. In DNA form, the CDR3 reads TGTGCCAGCAGCGTAGCCCCAGATATGAACACTGAAGCTTTCTTT.

This chain uses TRBV28 with TRBJ2-7; 8 nucleotides match TRBD1. This CDR3 has 14 amino acids. Unmatched junction bases numbered 8, after V lost 6 bases and J lost 4 bases. Per germline, CDR1 MDHEN and CDR2 SYDVKM. The CDR3 loop is CASRFTGTGYEQYF. The CDR3 region has the DNA TGTGCCAGCAGATTTACCGGGACAGGATACGAGCAGTACTTC.

The rearrangement uses TRBV28 and TRBJ1-4, with 8 bases identical to TRBD1. There are 16 residues in the CDR3. V shed 2 bases and J 5 bases; nucleotides not matched to a gene: 7. Germline V gene sequence: CDR1 MDHEN, CDR2 SYDVKM. The CDR3 protein is CASSLAPGGQNEKLFF. In DNA form, the CDR3 reads TGTGCCAGCAGTTTAGCCCCAGGGGGCCAAAATGAAAAACTGTTTTTT.

Concerning this clone: One junction end disagrees with the germline gene, perhaps due to a read error. The chain carries TRBV9 and TRBJ2-5, with D possibly TRBD2 on 7 matching bases. The CDR3 sequence is 15 residues long. Germline V gene lookup returns CDR1 SGDLS and CDR2 YYNGEE. CDR3 bases: TGTGCCAGCAGCGTAGATGCCTATGACAAGGGGGGGAGCAACTTC. Its translation is CASSVDAYDKGGSNF.

A few counts support this clone. J is TRBJ1-6 and V is TRBV19; D not resolved. With 5 bases removed from V and 7 bases from J, the gap between germline ends came to 6 bases. The CDR3 spans 12 residues. CDR1 LNHDA and CDR2 SQIVND come from the germline V gene (reference sequence). The CDR3 loop is CASSLGNSPLHF. CDR3 coding DNA: TGTGCCAGTAGTCTCGGGAATTCACCCCTCCACTTT. Based on the CDR3 plus reference TRBV19 and TRBJ1-6, the full variable domain is DGGITQSPKYLFRKEGQNVTLSCEQNLNHDAMYWYRQDPGQGLRLIYYSQIVNDFQKGDIAEGYSVSREKKESFPLTVTSAQKNPTAFYLCASSLGNSPLHFGNGTRLTVT.

This chain connects TRBV7-2 to TRBJ2-7; possible D gene TRBD1, 6 bases. The CDR3 has 16 residues. Trimming took 2 bases from V and 0 from J, leaving 14 bases between them. The germline gives CDR1 SGHTA, CDR2 FQGNSA. CDR3 in amino acids: CASSLTSGVGSYEQYF. The CDR3 coding sequence is TGTGCCAGCAGCTTAACCTCAGGGGTCGGCTCCTACGAGCAGTACTTC.

The J gene is TRBJ1-2, the V gene TRBV7-2; perhaps TRBD1 as D (5 bases). Germline lookup yields CDR1 SGHTA and CDR2 FQGNSA. Trimming took off 7 bases at V and 4 bases at J, with 13 bases between the two ends. CDR3 length equals 13 residues. The CDR3 sequence is CASTRRGGYGYTF. The CDR3 DNA is TGTGCCAGCACCCGTAGGGGAGGCTATGGCTACACCTTC.

This chain joins TRBV7-3 and TRBJ2-3, with D possibly being TRBD1 (6 bases). The V end was cut by 3 bases, the J end by 6 bases, with 19 bases between. The CDR3 runs 16 residues. Germline loops: CDR1 SGHTA, CDR2 FQGTGA. The CDR3 region is CASSFIRDTKGDTQYF. CDR3 in DNA: TGTGCCAGCAGCTTCATCCGGGACACGAAAGGCGATACGCAGTATTTT.

The V and J genes are TRBV24-1 and TRBJ2-1; D possibly corresponds to TRBD1 (5 bases). The germline V gene encodes CDR1 KGHDR and CDR2 SFDVKD. The CDR3 is 13 residues long. The V end lost 0 bases, the J end lost 10 bases, and 9 bases lay between the germline ends. Written as DNA, the CDR3 is TGTGCCACCAGTGATTTGAAGAGACAGGAGCAGTTCTTC. Translated: CATSDLKRQEQFF.

This rearrangement joins TRBV18 to TRBJ1-1; D is perhaps TRBD1 (5 bases). The CDR3 runs to 14 residues. The germline gives CDR1 KGHSH, CDR2 LQKENI. The ends were cut back, 3 bases at V and 7 bases at J, with 15 bases in the middle. The CDR3 DNA sequence: TGTGCCAGCTCACCTCAGGGCCAAGGGGATGAAGCTTTCTTT. Amino acids: CASSPQGQGDEAFF.

The gene calls are TRBV9 and TRBJ1-1; 8 nucleotides agree with TRBD1. Germline V gene lookup returns CDR1 SGDLS and CDR2 YYNGEE. The length of the CDR3 is 14 residues. V dropped 4 bases and J dropped 5; count of bases not matched to a gene: 7. The CDR3: CASSFVQGGTEAFF. DNA for the CDR3: TGTGCCAGCAGCTTCGTACAGGGGGGGACTGAAGCTTTCTTT.

The V gene is TRBV6-5, the J gene TRBJ2-4; 12 bases line up with TRBD2. Germline V gives CDR1 MNHEY, CDR2 SVGAGI. Trimming removed 4 bases from V and 6 bases from J; junction bases left unmatched: 7. The CDR3 consists of 16 residues. The DNA of the CDR3 is TGTGCCAGCAGTTCCGACCCGACTAGCGGGGGAAACATTCAGTACTTC. It translates to CASSSDPTSGGNIQYF.

The CDR3 protein is CASSPGGAIVGNEQFF. In nucleotides, the CDR3 is TGTGCCAGCAGCCCCGGGGGGGCGATTGTTGGAAATGAGCAGTTCTTC. The chain has TRBV28 and TRBJ2-1, with 8 nucleotides matching TRBD2. The CDR3 runs to 16 residues. CDR1 and CDR2 (germline): MDHEN, SYDVKM. V shed 6 bases and J 7 bases; nucleotides not matched to a gene: 14.

The V and J genes are TRBV7-2 and TRBJ1-2; 8 bases are a match to TRBD1. The V gene's germline CDR1 is SGHTA and CDR2 FQGNSA. The CDR3 is made up of 14 amino acids. Unmatched junction bases numbered 5, after V lost 5 bases and J lost 3 bases. The CDR3 bases are TGTGCCAGCAGCCAGACAGGGGAGGACTATGGCTACACCTTC. Amino acid sequence: CASSQTGEDYGYTF.

The chain carries TRBV10-3 and TRBJ2-2, with 10 bases fitting TRBD2. This CDR3 has 17 residues. Germline CDR1 ENHRY, CDR2 SYGVKD. After removal of 6 bases from V and 4 bases from J, the junction contained 11 bases not matched to a gene. As DNA, the CDR3 is TGTGCCATCAGCGCCTCCGGGACTAGCGCCGGCACCGGGGAGCTGTTTTTT. The encoded protein is CAISASGTSAGTGELFF.

This chain uses TRBV9 with TRBJ2-1; 8 bases map to TRBD2. The CDR3 is 16 residues long. The germline V gene encodes CDR1 SGDLS and CDR2 YYNGEE. The ends lost 5 bases at V and 7 bases at J; junction bases unmatched: 14. CDR3 amino acids: CASRASGGNRNNEQFF. The CDR3, as DNA: TGTGCCAGCAGGGCCAGCGGGGGTAACCGGAATAATGAGCAGTTCTTC.